One sample yielded the 2 T cell receptor beta chains listed below, sequenced in a study of glioma-infiltrating T cells. Amplification of TCR alpha and beta CDR3 regions from RNA used iRepertoire nested multiplex PCR. TCRdb reprocessed the multiplex PCR reads with MiXCR, giving one entry per CDR3 protein. Of a few hundred thousand distinct CDR3 sequences in the sample, less than 50% are singletons; the top ten hold around 12%. The specimen sequenced was glioma tissue, nonneoplastic brain tissue, or PBMCs (not recorded which). The origin of the receptors is a human donor with low-grade glioma or glioblastoma, undergoing nonglioma brain surgery, or in good health (not recorded which).

This clonotype was observed a handful of times. This rearrangement joins TRBV6-6 to TRBJ1-4; D is undetermined. The germline CDR1 and CDR2 sequences are MNHNY and SVGAGI (reference sequence). V lost 2 bases and J 1 base, leaving 5 bases between the germline ends. This CDR3 has 14 amino acids. The chain's CDR3 is CASSYEKTNEKLFF. For the CDR3, the DNA is TGTGCCAGCAGTTACGAGAAAACTAATGAAAAACTGTTTTTT.

This chain uses TRBV3-1 with TRBJ2-1, with 10 positions matching TRBD2. Germline loops: CDR1 LGHDT, CDR2 YNNKEL (reference sequence). The CDR3 is made up of 17 amino acids. V lost 3 bases and J lost 0; bases outside the gene matches: 5. CDR3 nucleotide sequence: TGTGCCAGCAGCCAGAAGACTAGCGGGCACTCCTACAATGAGCAGTTCTTC. Amino acid sequence: CASSQKTSGHSYNEQFF.